There are a few counts of the clone carrying this TCR beta chain. Its antigen is still unknown. Germline CDR1 LGHDT, CDR2 YNNKEL (reference sequence). This CDR3 has 15 amino acids. The J segment lost 5 bases and the V segment lost 4 bases, leaving 10 bases of the junction unmatched. This entry is derived from a study of early T cells in non-severe SARS-CoV-2 infection. Study details: Bulk RNA isolated from unsorted whole blood underwent sequencing; chains were not paired.

Unique molecular identifiers (one per individual cDNA molecule) were attached. A single record per CDR3 protein comes from TCRdb applying MiXCR to the 5' RACE reads. Among some 62,000 distinct CDR3 sequences listed, 8.5% to 9.5% were seen once. Study outcomes and limitations: There was a bias toward anti-spike CD8 responses in VDJdb matching, which missed private and CD4 specificities.

Material: whole blood. This clonotype was sampled from an adult who was a healthcare worker with PCR-confirmed SARS-CoV-2 infection or an uninfected control (not recorded which). This chain links TRBV3-1 with TRBJ1-1; 7 nucleotides line up with TRBD1. DNA of the CDR3: TGTGCCAGCAGCCGACGCACAGGGGTAGGAACTGAAGCTTTCTTT. Translating gives CASSRRTGVGTEAFF.